A single sample gave rise to the 17 T cell receptor beta chains below, sequenced in a study of identical twins. TCRdb reanalysed the 5' RACE reads using MiXCR and keeps one entry per CDR3 protein. The sample has 450,000 or so distinct CDR3 sequences; over 11% are singletons. These data also featured in a second study, about yellow fever vaccine responses in identical twins.

The sample consisted of CD4+ T cells sorted from blood. The receptors come from a woman aged 18-29 years in good health.

This clonotype was detected only a few times. The V and J genes are TRBV18 and TRBJ1-6; tentatively, D is TRBD1 (6 bases). V was pared by 2 bases and J by 10 bases, with 18 bases between. CDR1 KGHSH and CDR2 LQKENI come from the germline V gene. The CDR3 length is 16 residues. The CDR3 DNA reads TGTGCCAGCTCACCAAAGCCAGGGGTAGGAGGATCACCCCTCCACTTT. Its protein is CASSPKPGVGGSPLHF. The full variable domain, its missing parts supplied by reference TRBV18 and TRBJ1-6, is NAGVMQNPRHLVRRRGQEARLRCSPMKGHSHVYWYRQLPEEGLKFMVYLQKENIIDESGMPKERFSAEFPKEGPSILRIQQVVRGDSAAYFCASSPKPGVGGSPLHFGNGTRLTVT.

This clonotype has only a few counts. This chain uses TRBV20-1 with TRBJ2-1; no clear D gene. Germline V CDR1 and CDR2: DFQATT, SNEGSKA (reference sequence). The CDR3 runs 11 residues. Trimming removed 3 bases from V and 6 bases from J, with 6 bases in between. The CDR3 DNA reads as TGCAGTGCTAGGTTTGGCAATGAGCAGTTCTTC. This encodes CSARFGNEQFF.

This clonotype occurred a few times. The chain is built from TRBV7-3 and TRBJ2-2; no clear D. The CDR3 sequence is 13 residues long. Germline V gene sequence: CDR1 SGHTA, CDR2 FQGTGA. The germline V and J ends were trimmed by 5 bases and 5 bases, with 9 bases remaining between them. The CDR3 here is CASSTRLTGELFF. CDR3 DNA: TGTGCCAGCAGCACCCGACTTACCGGGGAGCTGTTTTTT.

This clonotype has a single count. CDR3 DNA: TGTGCCAGCAGCTCACGGAGCTGGACGGGGGTACTTTCCTACGAGCAGTACTTC. The encoded protein is CASSSRSWTGVLSYEQYF. The V and J genes are TRBV7-1 and TRBJ2-7, with D perhaps matching TRBD2 (6 bases). TRBV7-1 is placed among ORFs of uncertain function. This CDR3 region has 18 residues. The V gene lost 2 bases and the J gene lost 1 base, with 21 bases spanning the gap.

In this sample, this clonotype turned up a few times. CDR3 nucleotides: TGTGCCACTCAGGGTTTTCCCTACGAGCAGTACTTC. Translating it yields CATQGFPYEQYF. The chain combines TRBV28 with TRBJ2-7; a weak D match, TRBD1 (5 bases). The CDR3 runs 12 residues. The V gene's germline CDR1 is MDHEN and CDR2 SYDVKM. Trimming stripped 10 bases from V and 2 bases from J, with 12 bases between.

This clonotype was picked up one time. The J gene is TRBJ2-5, the V gene TRBV5-5; either TRBD1 or TRBD2 may supply D (6 bases each). Trimming shortened V by 3 bases and J by 10 bases, and 28 bases separated the two germline ends. Germline V lookup: CDR1 SGHKS, CDR2 YYEKEE (reference sequence). The CDR3 has 17 residues. For the CDR3, the DNA is TGTGCCAGCAGCTCCTCCGGGACACCGATCGTCGGAGGGGACCAGTACTTC. Translated: CASSSSGTPIVGGDQYF.

The V call is TRBV3-1, the J call TRBJ2-5; 14 nucleotides align to TRBD2. Germline V lookup: CDR1 LGHDT, CDR2 YNNKEL (reference sequence). J lost 5 bases, V lost 4 bases, and 3 bases had no gene match. The CDR3 is 15 residues long. CDR3 region: CASSLTSGGVETQYF. DNA for the CDR3: TGTGCCAGCAGCCTGACTAGCGGGGGGGTCGAGACCCAGTACTTC.

This clonotype has a handful of counts. The chain carries TRBV6-5 and TRBJ2-5, with 8 bases lining up with TRBD2. Looked up from germline, CDR1 is MNHEY and CDR2 is SVGAGI. The CDR3 is 14 residues long. Trimming took 0 bases from V and 4 from J; bases not matched to a gene: 1. CDR3 nucleotides: TGTGCCAGCAGTTACTCGCTAGCGGGAGAGACCCAGTACTTC. Amino acids: CASSYSLAGETQYF.

This rearrangement joins TRBV7-3 to TRBJ2-2; D uncertain. The ends were cut back, 1 base at V and 4 bases at J, with 10 bases in the middle. Germline V lookup: CDR1 SGHTA, CDR2 FQGTGA. The CDR3 sequence is 15 residues long. CDR3 sequence (DNA): TGTGCCAGCAGCTTAAACTCTAGAGGCACCGGGGAGCTGTTTTTT. This encodes CASSLNSRGTGELFF.

The chain links TRBV5-6 to TRBJ1-5; 7 bases match TRBD1. Germline V gene lookup returns CDR1 SGHDT and CDR2 YYEEEE. The CDR3 consists of 16 residues. The V gene end was trimmed by 2 bases and the J gene end by 0 bases; junction bases not matched to a gene: 5. CDR3 sequence reads: CASSFNRGNSNQPQHF. The CDR3 coding sequence is TGTGCCAGCAGCTTTAACAGGGGAAATAGCAATCAGCCCCAGCATTTT.

V and J are TRBV4-2 and TRBJ2-5, with TRBD1 matching 7 bases. Germline-derived CDR1 and CDR2 are LGHNA and YNFKEQ. Losses at the gene ends were 1 base for V and 14 bases for J; bases not matched to a gene: 10. This CDR3 has 13 amino acids. CDR3 DNA: TGTGCCAGCAGCCAAGGAATTCGGGACAGCCCTTACTTC. Residues: CASSQGIRDSPYF.

This clonotype was observed a few times. This chain uses TRBV4-1 with TRBJ2-1; D uncertain. There are 13 residues in the CDR3. Between the trimmed V and J ends, which lost 3 bases and 2 bases, there was a span of 5 bases. Germline CDR1 MGHRA, CDR2 YSYEKL. The CDR3: CASSQQPYNEQFF. DNA for the CDR3: TGCGCCAGCAGCCAGCAGCCCTACAATGAGCAGTTCTTC.

The CDR3 spells CASSLGTGVLAKNIQYF. The CDR3 DNA is TGTGCCAGCAGCTTAGGGACAGGGGTCCTAGCCAAAAACATTCAGTACTTC. The V gene is TRBV7-9, the J gene TRBJ2-4, with TRBD1 matching 9 bases. J was trimmed by 0 bases and V by 1 base; bases with no gene match: 4. CDR1 SEHNR and CDR2 FQNEAQ come from the germline V gene (reference sequence). The CDR3 consists of 17 residues.

Only a few counts were recorded for this clonotype. The rearrangement uses TRBV7-9 and TRBJ2-7; 7 bases align to TRBD1. After removal of 8 bases from V and 1 base from J, the junction contained 8 bases not matched to a gene. Per the germline V gene, CDR1 is SEHNR and CDR2 is FQNEAQ (reference sequence). The CDR3 consists of 14 residues. This chain's CDR3 is CASESQGKSYEQYF. CDR3 bases: TGTGCCAGCGAGTCACAGGGGAAATCCTACGAGCAGTACTTC.

This clonotype was counted only a few times. The chain joins TRBV12-3 or TRBV12-4 to TRBJ2-7; TRBD1 matches at 7 bases. The CDR3 extends over 16 amino acids. V lost 6 bases, J lost 0 bases, and 11 bases stayed unmatched. The CDR3 bases are TGTGCCAGCAGAGGACGGGACAGCAAAAACTCCTACGAGCAGTACTTC. Protein: CASRGRDSKNSYEQYF.

This clonotype was picked up many times. The gene calls are TRBV20-1 and TRBJ2-5, with D hard to call. The CDR3 extends over 11 amino acids. V was clipped by 4 bases and J by 4 bases, with 7 bases between them. CDR1 is DFQATT and CDR2 is SNEGSKA in the germline V gene (reference sequence). The CDR3 reads CSAIRGETQYF. The DNA for the CDR3 is TGCAGTGCTATTCGCGGAGAGACCCAGTACTTC.

This clonotype was counted a few times. This rearrangement joins TRBV6-5 to TRBJ2-7, with D unclear. Germline V gene sequence: CDR1 MNHEY, CDR2 SVGAGI. The V and J ends lost 2 bases and 2 bases respectively, with 10 bases between them. The CDR3 contains 14 residues. The CDR3 loop is CASSYLLSAYEQYF. Written as DNA, the CDR3 is TGTGCCAGCAGTTACCTCCTATCGGCCTACGAGCAGTACTTC.